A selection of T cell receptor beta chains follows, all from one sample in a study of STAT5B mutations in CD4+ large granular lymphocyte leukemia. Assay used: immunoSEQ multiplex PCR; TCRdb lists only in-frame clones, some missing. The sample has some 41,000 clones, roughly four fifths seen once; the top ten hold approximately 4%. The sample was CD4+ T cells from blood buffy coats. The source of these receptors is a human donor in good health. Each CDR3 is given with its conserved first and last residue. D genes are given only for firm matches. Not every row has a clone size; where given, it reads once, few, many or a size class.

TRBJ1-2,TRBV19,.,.,CASSIVGIYGYTF,TGTGCCAGTAGTATAGTAGGAATCTATGGCTACACCTTC
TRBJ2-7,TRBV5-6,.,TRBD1,CASSRAGTVLYEQYF,TGTGCCAGCAGCCGGGCCGGGACAGTCCTCTACGAGCAGTACTTC
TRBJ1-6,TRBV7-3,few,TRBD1,CASSLGQGAIGDSPLHF,TGTGCCAGCAGCCTCGGACAGGGGGCAATCGGGGATTCACCCCTCCACTTT
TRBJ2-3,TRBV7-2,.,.,CASSLEGLTDTQYF,TGTGCCAGCAGCTTGGAAGGGCTCACAGATACGCAGTATTTT
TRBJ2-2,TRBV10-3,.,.,CAISEGGRNGELFF,TGTGCCATCAGTGAAGGAGGGCGCAACGGGGAGCTGTTTTTT
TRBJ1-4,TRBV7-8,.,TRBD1,CASSPHLVGGTGQDEKLFF,TGTGCCAGCAGCCCACACTTAGTAGGGGGGACAGGGCAGGATGAAAAACTGTTTTTT
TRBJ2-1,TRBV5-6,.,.,CASSQPRYRNGEQFF,TGTGCCAGCAGCCAACCTAGGTACAGGAACGGTGAGCAGTTCTTC
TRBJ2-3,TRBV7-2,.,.,CASSRDITDTQYF,TGTGCCAGCAGCAGAGATATTACAGATACGCAGTATTTT
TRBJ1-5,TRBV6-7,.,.,CASGNQPQHF,TGTGCCAGCGGAAATCAGCCCCAGCATTTT
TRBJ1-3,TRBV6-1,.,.,CASSAEQGSGNTIYF,TGTGCCAGCAGTGCCGAACAGGGATCTGGAAACACCATATATTTT
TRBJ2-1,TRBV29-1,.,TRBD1,CSVATVQGANNEQFF,TGCAGCGTTGCCACCGTCCAGGGGGCGAACAATGAGCAGTTCTTC
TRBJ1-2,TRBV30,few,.,CAWSRQFNYGYTF,TGTGCCTGGTCACGACAGTTCAACTATGGCTACACCTTC
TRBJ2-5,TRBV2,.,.,CASKDIETQYF,TGTGCCAGCAAGGACATCGAGACCCAGTACTTC
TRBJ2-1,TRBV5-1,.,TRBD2,CASSPRLAGGNEQFF,TGCGCCAGCAGTCCACGACTAGCGGGGGGAAATGAGCAGTTCTTC
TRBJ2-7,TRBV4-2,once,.,CASSQEGSPSSYEQYF,TGTGCCAGCAGCCAAGAAGGGTCCCCCTCCTCCTACGAGCAGTACTTC
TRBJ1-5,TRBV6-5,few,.,CASSYYRDQPQHF,TGTGCCAGCAGTTATTACAGGGATCAGCCCCAGCATTTT
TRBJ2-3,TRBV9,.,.,CASSAGVVADTQYF,TGTGCCAGCAGCGCGGGGGTGGTCGCAGATACGCAGTATTTT
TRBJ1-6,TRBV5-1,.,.,CASSSNSPLHF,TGCGCCAGCAGCTCGAATTCACCCCTCCACTTT
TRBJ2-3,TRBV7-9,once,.,CASSLRYPPTDTQYF,TGTGCCAGCAGCTTAAGATATCCGCCCACAGATACGCAGTATTTT
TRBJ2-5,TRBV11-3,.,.,CASSTQMLQETQYF,TGTGCCAGCAGCACCCAAATGCTCCAAGAGACCCAGTACTTC
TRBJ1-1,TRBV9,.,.,CASSPTGKNTEAFF,TGTGCCAGCAGTCCTACAGGGAAGAACACTGAAGCTTTCTTT
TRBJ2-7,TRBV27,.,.,CASSLSAGIRYEQYF,TGTGCCAGCAGTTTATCTGCGGGGATTCGGTACGAGCAGTACTTC
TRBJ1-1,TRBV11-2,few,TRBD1,CASSRNEGALNTEAFF,TGTGCCAGCAGCCGCAACGAGGGGGCCCTGAACACTGAAGCTTTCTTT
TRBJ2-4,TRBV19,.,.,CASSDRGRNREPKNIQYF,TGTGCCAGTAGTGATAGGGGGAGAAACAGGGAGCCCAAAAACATTCAGTACTTC
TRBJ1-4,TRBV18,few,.,CASSAGEAKLFF,TGTGCCAGCTCGGCAGGGGAGGCAAAACTGTTTTTT
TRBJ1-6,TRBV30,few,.,CAWSPGQSNSPLHF,TGTGCCTGGAGTCCAGGACAGTCTAATTCACCCCTCCACTTT
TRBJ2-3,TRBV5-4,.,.,CASSFGRATSGTDTQYF,TGTGCCAGCAGCTTTGGCAGGGCAACGAGCGGTACAGATACGCAGTATTTT
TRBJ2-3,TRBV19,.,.,CASSSPGISTDTQYF,TGTGCCAGTTCATCCCCGGGGATAAGCACAGATACGCAGTATTTT
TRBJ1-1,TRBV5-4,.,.,CASSSGQYSDTEAFF,TGTGCCAGCAGCTCAGGACAGTATTCGGACACTGAAGCTTTCTTT
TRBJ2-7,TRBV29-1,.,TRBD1,CSVETSDRPTYEQYF,TGCAGCGTTGAAACCTCGGACAGGCCTACCTACGAGCAGTACTTC
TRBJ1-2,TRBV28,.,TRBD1,CASSSRGLHGYTF,TGTGCCAGCAGTTCGAGGGGGCTTCATGGCTACACCTTC
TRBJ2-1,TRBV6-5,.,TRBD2,CASRDLAGGLIEQFF,TGTGCCAGCAGGGACTTAGCGGGAGGGCTTATTGAGCAGTTCTTC
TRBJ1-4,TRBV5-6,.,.,CASSSNEKLFF,TGTGCCAGCAGCTCAAATGAAAAACTGTTTTTT
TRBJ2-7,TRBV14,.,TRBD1,CASSQGQGANEQYF,TGTGCCAGCAGCCAAGGACAGGGGGCCAACGAGCAGTACTTC
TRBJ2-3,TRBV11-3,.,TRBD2,CASRHGGAGGHTDTQYF,TGTGCCAGCAGGCACGGCGGCGCGGGAGGCCACACAGATACGCAGTATTTT
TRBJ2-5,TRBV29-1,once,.,CSVEPGLKTQYF,TGCAGCGTTGAACCCGGGTTAAAGACCCAGTACTTC
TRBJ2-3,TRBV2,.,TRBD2,CASRGTSGRTDTQYF,TGTGCCAGCAGGGGGACTAGCGGGAGGACAGATACGCAGTATTTT
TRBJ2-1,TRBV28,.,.,CASSFVTPEQFF,TGTGCCAGCAGTTTCGTGACTCCCGAGCAGTTCTTC
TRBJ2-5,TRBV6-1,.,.,CASSDLFSAVQETQYF,TGTGCCAGCAGTGACCTCTTTTCAGCGGTTCAAGAGACCCAGTACTTC
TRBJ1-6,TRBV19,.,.,CASSIGTEGSPLHF,TGTGCCAGTAGTATAGGGACAGAAGGTTCACCCCTCCACTTT
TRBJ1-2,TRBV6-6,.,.,CASSTSGTNYGYTF,TGTGCCAGCAGTACCTCCGGGACAAACTATGGCTACACCTTC
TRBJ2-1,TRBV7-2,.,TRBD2,CASSSWTSGKQIEQFF,TGTGCCAGCAGCTCGTGGACTAGCGGGAAACAAATCGAGCAGTTCTTC
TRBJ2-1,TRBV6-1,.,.,CASTSSSYNEQFF,TGTGCCAGCACATCAAGCTCCTACAATGAGCAGTTCTTC
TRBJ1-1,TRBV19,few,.,CASSTGRWISEAFF,TGTGCCAGTAGTACCGGACGTTGGATCTCTGAAGCTTTCTTT
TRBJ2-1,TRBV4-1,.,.,CASSQVNMVSYNEQFF,TGCGCCAGCAGCCAAGTGAATATGGTTTCCTACAATGAGCAGTTCTTC
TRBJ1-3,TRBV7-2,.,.,CASSLFSNTIYF,TGTGCCAGCAGCTTGTTTTCGAACACCATATATTTT
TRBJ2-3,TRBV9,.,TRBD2,CASRGEGRSDTQYF,TGTGCCAGCAGGGGGGAGGGGCGTTCGGATACGCAGTATTTT
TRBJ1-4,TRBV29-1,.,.,CSVGPSLNEKLFF,TGCAGCGTCGGACCGTCGCTTAATGAAAAACTGTTTTTT
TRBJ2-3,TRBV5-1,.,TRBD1,CASSLGQGIFSDTQYF,TGCGCCAGCAGCTTGGGACAGGGGATTTTCTCAGATACGCAGTATTTT
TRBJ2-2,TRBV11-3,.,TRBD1,CASSTGTANTGELFF,TGTGCCAGCAGCACCGGGACAGCCAACACCGGGGAGCTGTTTTTT
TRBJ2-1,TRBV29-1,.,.,CSVGHLEQFF,TGCAGCGTCGGACACCTAGAGCAGTTCTTC
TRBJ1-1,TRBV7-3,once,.,CASSSPPGRLNTEAFF,TGTGCCAGCAGCTCCCCCCCGGGACGCTTGAACACTGAAGCTTTCTTT
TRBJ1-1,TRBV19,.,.,CASRVGVLNTEAFF,TGTGCCAGTAGGGTCGGGGTTTTGAACACTGAAGCTTTCTTT